The 24 T cell receptor beta chains in this list originate from one sample, sequenced in a study of T cells in localized non-small cell lung cancer. TCRdb's table, derived via immunoSEQ multiplex PCR, lists solely in-frame clones and lacks some. The sample yields about 39,000 clones, 70% to 80% seen once. Sequencing used PBMCs, obtained before any cancer treatment. Receptors originate from a woman aged 40-70 years with stage II squamous cell lung carcinoma.

The V gene is TRBV4-2, the J gene TRBJ2-1, with 15 bases identical to TRBD2. This CDR3 contains 20 residues. Germline CDR1 is LGHNA and CDR2 is YNFKEQ. The junction had 11 bases not matched to a gene; V was cut back by 5 bases and J by 0 bases. The CDR3 DNA follows: TGTGCCAGCAGCTTTGCCGGGACTAGCGGGAGGAGGAGCTCCTACAATGAGCAGTTCTTC. Amino acid sequence: CASSFAGTSGRRSSYNEQFF.

This clone showed up just once. The chain is built from TRBV15 and TRBJ2-5, with 10 bases lining up with TRBD1. The CDR3 sequence is 16 residues long. V was pared by 0 bases and J by 5 bases, with 6 bases of the junction left unmatched. From germline, CDR1 is LNHNV and CDR2 YYDKDF (reference sequence). CDR3 residues: CATSRDRGQGRETQYF. CDR3 nucleotide sequence: TGTGCCACCAGCAGAGATAGGGGACAGGGGAGGGAGACCCAGTACTTC.

This clone was seen only once. The rearrangement joins TRBV4-1 to TRBJ2-6; D tentatively reads TRBD1 or TRBD2 (5 bases each). V lost 5 bases, J lost 0 bases, and 20 bases lay in between. The CDR3 loop spans 19 amino acids. Germline values: CDR1 MGHRA, CDR2 YSYEKL. The CDR3 DNA reads TGCGCCAGCAGCGCACCTCGGGACGGGATTTTCTCTGGGGCCAACGTCCTGACTTTC. It codes for CASSAPRDGIFSGANVLTF.

This clone was observed once. This sequence joins TRBV18 and TRBJ2-2; D is possibly TRBD1 (5 bases). The CDR3 has 14 residues. CDR1 and CDR2 (germline): KGHSH, LQKENI. Between the trimmed V and J ends, which lost 6 bases and 0 bases, there was a span of 8 bases. CDR3 coding DNA: TGTGCCAGCTCGGCAGGGTCGAACACCGGGGAGCTGTTTTTT. Its protein product is CASSAGSNTGELFF.

This clone showed up just once. The gene calls are TRBV5-1 and TRBJ2-3; 14 bases are shared with TRBD2. Trimming removed 0 bases from V and 5 bases from J; junction bases left unmatched: 2. CDR3 length equals 16 residues. CDR1 is SGHRS and CDR2 is YFSETQ in the germline V gene. The CDR3 bases are TGCGCCAGCAGCTTGGGACTAGCGGGGGGGCAAGATACGCAGTATTTT. Its translation is CASSLGLAGGQDTQYF.

The chain has TRBV11-3 and TRBJ2-7; D gene uncertain. CDR3 length: 12 amino acids. The ends were cut back, 0 bases at V and 5 bases at J, with 5 bases in the middle. CDR1 SGHNT and CDR2 YENEEA come from the germline V gene. CDR3 residues: CASSLDGNEQYF. The CDR3 bases are TGTGCCAGCAGCTTAGATGGTAACGAGCAGTACTTC.

The rearrangement uses TRBV19 and TRBJ2-3, with 8 bases matching TRBD1. This CDR3 is 13 amino acids long. With 6 bases clipped from V and 6 bases from J, the junction kept 5 bases outside the gene matches. Looked up from germline, CDR1 is LNHDA and CDR2 is SQIVND (reference sequence). The DNA for the CDR3 is TGTGCCAGTAGGACAGGGGTTTCGGATACGCAGTATTTT. Its translation is CASRTGVSDTQYF.

V usage is TRBV7-6 and J usage is TRBJ2-7; D not resolved. Trimming shortened V by 1 base and J by 4 bases, and 11 bases separated the two germline ends. CDR1 is SGHVS and CDR2 is FNYEAQ in the germline V gene. The CDR3 contains 14 residues. CDR3 loop: CASSLDPMGYEQYF. CDR3 in DNA: TGTGCCAGCAGCTTAGACCCCATGGGTTACGAGCAGTACTTC.

The chain combines TRBV13 with TRBJ1-4; tentative D call: TRBD1 (6 bases). The CDR3 runs to 14 residues. The V and J ends lost 3 bases and 6 bases respectively, with 11 bases between them. Germline V gene lookup returns CDR1 PRHDT and CDR2 FYEKMQ (reference sequence). CDR3 in amino acids: CASSFKGGDEKLFF. Here the CDR3 DNA reads TGTGCCAGCAGCTTCAAGGGGGGGGATGAAAAACTGTTTTTT.

The chain couples TRBV28 to TRBJ2-7; D ambiguous. This CDR3 is 12 amino acids long. Germline V gene lookup returns CDR1 MDHEN and CDR2 SYDVKM. The ends were cut back, 6 bases at V and 6 bases at J, with 12 bases in the middle. The CDR3 nucleotides read TGTGCCAGCAGGTCCAAGGGAAGCGAGCAGTACGTC. Residues: CASRSKGSEQYV.

The chain carries TRBV19 and TRBJ2-1, with 13 bases identical to TRBD2. The CDR3 consists of 13 residues. CDR1 is LNHDA and CDR2 is SQIVND in the germline V gene (reference sequence). CDR3: CASGTSGASSQFF. The CDR3 DNA reads as TGTGCTTCCGGGACTAGCGGGGCGAGTAGCCAGTTCTTC.

The J gene is TRBJ1-3, the V gene TRBV11-3; D gene ambiguous. CDR3 size: 15 residues. V lost 1 base, J lost 3 bases, and 10 bases lay in between. Germline loops: CDR1 SGHNT, CDR2 YENEEA. The CDR3 DNA is TGTGCCAGCAGCTTAGTAACGGGCATTGGAAACACCATATATTTT. As protein: CASSLVTGIGNTIYF.

The chain links TRBV6-5 to TRBJ2-3, with 7 bases identical to TRBD2. CDR1 and CDR2 from the germline V gene are MNHEY and SVGAGI. Trimming at V came to 0 bases and at J to 1 base, leaving 4 bases not matched to a gene. CDR3 size: 16 residues. This CDR3 is CASSYSRLAGTDTQYF. The DNA of the CDR3 is TGTGCCAGCAGTTACTCGAGGCTAGCGGGCACAGATACGCAGTATTTT.

V and J are TRBV9 and TRBJ2-1; D not resolved. There are 13 residues in the CDR3. Trimming removed 1 base at V and 5 bases at J, with 7 bases between. CDR1 and CDR2 (germline): SGDLS, YYNGEE. The CDR3, as DNA: TGTGCCAGCAGCGTATCCCTAAACAATGAGCAGTTCTTC. Translation: CASSVSLNNEQFF.

This chain links TRBV7-2 with TRBJ1-4; no clear D. From germline, CDR1 is SGHTA and CDR2 FQGNSA. The V and J ends lost 4 bases and 8 bases respectively, with 11 bases between them. CDR3 length: 13 residues. Here the CDR3 DNA reads TGTGCCAGCAGCTCACCTAGTAGGGAAAAACTGTTTTTT. As protein: CASSSPSREKLFF.

V is TRBV2 and J is TRBJ2-1; D is possibly TRBD2 (7 bases). The CDR3 has 13 amino acids. The V gene lost 8 bases and the J gene lost 4 bases, with 12 bases spanning the gap. Germline CDR1 and CDR2: SNHLY and FYNNEI. The CDR3 DNA reads as TGTGCCAGCCGAGAGGGGGGGTACAATGAGCAGTTCTTC. This gives the protein CASREGGYNEQFF.

The chain links TRBV2 to TRBJ1-5; D gene unclear. V was trimmed by 6 bases and J by 6 bases, leaving 9 bases between them. This CDR3 comprises 12 residues. CDR1 is SNHLY and CDR2 is FYNNEI in the germline V gene. CDR3 amino acids: CASSPPGQPQHF. The CDR3 DNA reads as TGTGCCAGCAGCCCCCCCGGTCAGCCCCAGCATTTT.

The CDR3 coding sequence is TGTGCCAGCAGTGGGACTAGCGGGGGGGCGGAGACCCAGTACTTC. Translating it yields CASSGTSGGAETQYF. The V gene is TRBV2, the J gene TRBJ2-5, with TRBD2 matching over 15 bases. This CDR3 comprises 15 residues. V was pared by 4 bases and J by 5 bases, with 2 bases of the junction left unmatched. CDR1 is SNHLY and CDR2 is FYNNEI in the germline V gene.

In this sample, this clone turned up once. The gene calls are TRBV6-5 and TRBJ1-5, with 8 bases fitting TRBD1. Germline CDR1 is MNHEY and CDR2 is SVGAGI. This CDR3 contains 15 residues. Trimming took 5 bases from V and 3 from J; bases not matched to a gene: 6. The CDR3 DNA follows: TGTGCCAGCAGTGCACAGGGGGAAGACAATCAGCCCCAGCATTTT. This sequence encodes CASSAQGEDNQPQHF.

This clone was seen just once. The rearrangement links TRBV14 to TRBJ2-5; tentative D call: TRBD1 (6 bases). The V and J ends lost 3 bases and 1 base respectively, with 12 bases between them. CDR3 length: 15 amino acids. Germline CDR1 SGHDN, CDR2 FVKESK. CDR3 residues: CASSQGANLQETQYF. The CDR3 coding sequence is TGTGCCAGCAGCCAGGGGGCTAACCTCCAAGAGACCCAGTACTTC.

This chain joins TRBV19 and TRBJ2-1; 8 nucleotides match TRBD1. From germline, CDR1 is LNHDA and CDR2 SQIVND (reference sequence). This CDR3 comprises 12 residues. Trimming at V came to 5 bases and at J to 10 bases, leaving 4 bases not matched to a gene. The CDR3 nucleotides are TGTGCCAGTAGTCGACAGGGGAACGAGCAGTTCTTC. Residues: CASSRQGNEQFF. Variable domain in full (rest from reference TRBV19 and TRBJ2-1): DGGITQSPKYLFRKEGQNVTLSCEQNLNHDAMYWYRQDPGQGLRLIYYSQIVNDFQKGDIAEGYSVSREKKESFPLTVTSAQKNPTAFYLCASSRQGNEQFFGPGTRLTVL.

The sample holds a few counts of this clone. The J gene is TRBJ1-4, the V gene TRBV28; 7 positions agree with TRBD1. Per germline, CDR1 MDHEN and CDR2 SYDVKM. Germline trimming cut 6 bases from V and 0 bases from J; bases unmatched to any gene: 13. The CDR3 loop spans 18 amino acids. CDR3 protein: CASRFHRGQRATNEKLFF. The CDR3 DNA reads as TGTGCCAGCAGATTCCACAGGGGCCAGAGGGCAACTAATGAAAAACTGTTTTTT.

This clone was detected only once. The V gene is TRBV7-2, the J gene TRBJ1-1, with D unresolved. The length of the CDR3 is 15 residues. The germline V gene has CDR1 SGHTA and CDR2 FQGNSA. The V end lost 2 bases, the J end lost 0 bases, and 10 bases lay between the germline ends. CDR3 protein: CASSLRGTMNTEAFF. The DNA for the CDR3 is TGTGCCAGCAGCTTAAGAGGAACTATGAACACTGAAGCTTTCTTT.

This clone has only a few counts. V and J are TRBV2 and TRBJ2-2, with TRBD2 matching over 7 bases. Germline CDR1 reads SNHLY; CDR2 reads FYNNEI. The V segment lost 5 bases and the J segment 3 bases; nucleotides outside the gene matches: 9. The CDR3 is 16 residues long. Here the CDR3 DNA reads TGTGCCAGCAGTAACGGGCCAGGGAGGGACACCGGGGAGCTGTTTTTT. This gives the protein CASSNGPGRDTGELFF. The variable domain in full, with the rest retrieved from reference TRBV2 and TRBJ2-2, is EPEVTQTPSHQVTQMGQEVILRCVPISNHLYFYWYRQILGQKVEFLVSFYNNEISEKSEIFDDQFSVERPDGSNFTLKIRSTKLEDSAMYFCASSNGPGRDTGELFFGEGSRLTVL.